The rows below give T cell receptor beta chains drawn from one sample of a study of blood T cell repertoires in COVID-19. Assay: immunoSEQ multiplex PCR; the TCRdb copy retains only in-frame clones and omits some. The sample contains around 250,000 clones, less than 90% of which appear only once. The sequenced material came from peripheral blood. The receptors here all came from a woman between 40 and 50 years old who had recovered from COVID-19. Each CDR3 is given with its conserved first and last residue. A D gene is named only where the DNA matches it firmly. Size is stated for part of the rows, as once, few or many counts, or as a class when the clone is expanded.

CDR3aa,CDR3nt,d_gene,j_gene,v_gene,abundance
CATSRDQGGNYEQYF,TGTGCCACCAGCAGAGATCAAGGGGGTAATTACGAGCAGTACTTC,NA,TRBJ2-7,TRBV15,NA
CASRSGRGYGYTF,TGTGCCAGCAGGTCAGGGAGGGGCTATGGCTACACCTTC,NA,TRBJ1-2,TRBV7-2,NA
CASSLTRDRGGEQYF,TGTGCCAGCAGCTTGACGCGGGACAGGGGAGGCGAGCAGTACTTC,TRBD1,TRBJ2-7,TRBV7-9,NA
CAWLQQGWNTEAFF,TGTGCCTGGCTACAACAGGGATGGAACACTGAAGCTTTCTTT,NA,TRBJ1-1,TRBV30,NA
CATSTARLAGAGEQFF,TGTGCCACCAGCACAGCCCGACTAGCGGGGGCGGGGGAGCAGTTCTTC,TRBD2,TRBJ2-1,TRBV15,NA
CASSQGTWSSGNTIYF,TGTGCCAGCAGCCAAGGGACTTGGAGCTCTGGAAACACCATATATTTT,NA,TRBJ1-3,TRBV3-1/TRBV3-2,NA
CASSFRQGPTDTQYF,TGCGCCAGCAGCTTTCGACAGGGGCCCACAGATACGCAGTATTTT,TRBD1,TRBJ2-3,TRBV5-1,NA
CASSSTGMFPYEQYF,TGTGCCAGCAGCTCGACCGGGATGTTCCCCTACGAGCAGTACTTC,NA,TRBJ2-7,TRBV6-5,NA
CSVLGGHPATPYEQYF,TGCAGCGTCCTAGGGGGACATCCGGCTACACCTTACGAGCAGTACTTC,NA,TRBJ2-7,TRBV29-1,NA
CASRADRLLEAFF,TGTGCCAGCAGGGCGGACAGGTTACTTGAAGCTTTCTTT,TRBD1,TRBJ1-1,TRBV2,NA
CASSLATRVPLLTQYF,TGTGCCAGCAGCTTAGCAACCCGAGTTCCCCTCCTAACGCAGTATTTT,NA,TRBJ2-3,TRBV7-2,NA
CASSFTGITDTQYF,TGTGCCAGCAGCTTCACAGGTATCACAGATACGCAGTATTTT,NA,TRBJ2-3,TRBV7-3,NA
CASSPTGTGELFF,TGTGCCAGCTCACCAACAGGGACCGGGGAGCTGTTTTTT,NA,TRBJ2-2,TRBV18,NA
CSHAVSGIYEQYF,TGCAGCCACGCGGTTTCGGGGATCTACGAGCAGTACTTC,NA,TRBJ2-7,TRBV29-1,NA
CASSARDRGIYGYTF,TGTGCCAGCAGCGCCCGGGACAGGGGCATCTATGGCTACACCTTC,TRBD1,TRBJ1-2,TRBV6-6,few
CASTPRGLQETQYF,TGTGCCAGCACCCCTCGGGGACTACAAGAGACCCAGTACTTC,TRBD2,TRBJ2-5,TRBV3-1/TRBV3-2,NA
CASSSGTGGLYTEAFF,TGTGCCAGCTCATCCGGGACAGGGGGTTTGTACACTGAAGCTTTCTTT,TRBD1,TRBJ1-1,TRBV18,NA
CASSVRQITGELFF,TGTGCCAGTAGTGTAAGACAGATTACCGGGGAGCTGTTTTTT,NA,TRBJ2-2,TRBV19,NA
CASSFWGDTIYF,TGTGCCAGCAGTTTCTGGGGAGACACCATATATTTT,NA,TRBJ1-3,TRBV12-3/TRBV12-4,NA
CASSRTGSQETQYF,TGTGCCAGCAGTCGTACAGGAAGCCAAGAGACCCAGTACTTC,NA,TRBJ2-5,TRBV2,once
CASSLVWVSGGLNEQFF,TGTGCCAGCAGCTTAGTTTGGGTTAGCGGGGGGTTAAATGAGCAGTTCTTC,TRBD2,TRBJ2-1,TRBV11-2,NA
CASSSPGHRMELFF,TGCGCCAGCAGCTCCCCGGGACACCGGATGGAGCTGTTTTTT,NA,TRBJ2-2,TRBV5-1,few
CASTWSLEIEQYF,TGTGCCAGCACCTGGAGTTTGGAAATCGAGCAGTACTTC,NA,TRBJ2-7,TRBV2,NA
CASSQGPYGYTF,TGTGCCAGCAGCCAGGGGCCATATGGCTACACCTTC,NA,TRBJ1-2,TRBV3-1/TRBV3-2,few
CASSPPLLVSSGAHEQYF,TGTGCCAGCTCACCACCGTTGTTAGTGTCTAGCGGGGCCCACGAGCAGTACTTC,TRBD2,TRBJ2-7,TRBV18,NA
CASSLPGQPQHF,TGTGCCAGCAGTTTACCCGGGCAGCCCCAGCATTTT,NA,TRBJ1-5,TRBV28,NA
CASSFWGDTEAFF,TGCGCCAGCAGCTTCTGGGGAGACACTGAAGCTTTCTTT,NA,TRBJ1-1,TRBV5-1,NA
CASSRLVPSTDTQYF,TGTGCCAGCTCACGACTAGTCCCTAGCACAGATACGCAGTATTTT,NA,TRBJ2-3,TRBV18,NA
CATSRRQASHEAFF,TGTGCCACCAGCAGGAGACAAGCCAGCCACGAAGCTTTCTTT,NA,TRBJ1-1,TRBV15,NA
CSAPGQGETQYF,TGCAGCGCCCCGGGACAGGGAGAGACCCAGTACTTC,TRBD1,TRBJ2-5,TRBV29-1,NA
CASSARSGGSTDTQYF,TGTGCCAGCAGCGCACGTAGCGGGGGAAGCACAGATACGCAGTATTTT,TRBD2,TRBJ2-3,TRBV13,NA